The 10 T cell receptor beta chains in this list originate from one sample, sequenced in a study of blood T cell repertoires in COVID-19. TCRdb keeps only in-frame clones here, not all; method: immunoSEQ multiplex PCR. The data show 200,000 to 250,000 clones, with about 89% seen just once and roughly 6.5% held by the top ten. The specimen was peripheral blood. Receptor source: a man in his fifties or sixties who had recovered from COVID-19.

The rearrangement joins TRBV11-3 to TRBJ2-3, with 7 bases aligning to TRBD1. Trimming removed 2 bases from V and 1 base from J; junction bases left unmatched: 6. This CDR3 has 16 amino acids. CDR1 and CDR2 (germline): SGHNT, YENEEA. CDR3 nucleotides: TGTGCCAGCAGCTTAACGACAGGGTCTGGCACAGATACGCAGTATTTT. It encodes CASSLTTGSGTDTQYF.

This chain connects TRBV6-5 to TRBJ2-1; the match to TRBD2 covers 10 bases. V shed 7 bases, J shed 3 bases, and the junction held 3 bases outside the gene matches. Germline V gene lookup returns CDR1 MNHEY and CDR2 SVGAGI. The CDR3 is 14 residues long. The CDR3 region has the DNA TGTGCCAGCACAGCGGGGGGGTACTACAATGAGCAGTTCTTC. Its protein is CASTAGGYYNEQFF.

DNA of the CDR3: TGTGCCAGCAGTGACTCGGGGGGAGAGACCCAGTACTTC. Protein: CASSDSGGETQYF. The gene calls are TRBV6-4 and TRBJ2-5; possible D gene TRBD2, 6 bases. Trimming shortened V by 0 bases and J by 4 bases, and 6 bases separated the two germline ends. From germline, CDR1 is MRHNA and CDR2 SNTAGT. This CDR3 spans 13 amino acids.

The rearrangement uses TRBV7-8 and TRBJ2-3, with 10 bases identical to TRBD1. Unmatched junction bases numbered 5, after V lost 5 bases and J lost 0 bases. From germline, CDR1 is SGHVS and CDR2 FQNEAQ. The CDR3 runs to 16 residues. The CDR3 region has the DNA TGTGCCAGCAGCCCCAGGGACAGGGGAAGCACAGATACGCAGTATTTT. This encodes CASSPRDRGSTDTQYF.

This clone has a single count. The chain has TRBV18 and TRBJ2-7; the D is unclear. Trimming removed 3 bases at V and 3 bases at J, with 9 bases between. The CDR3 runs 13 residues. CDR1 is KGHSH and CDR2 is LQKENI in the germline V gene. CDR3 amino acids: CASSPIPGYEQYF. The CDR3 nucleotides are TGTGCCAGCTCACCTATACCGGGCTACGAGCAGTACTTC.

The gene calls are TRBV6-5 and TRBJ2-5; a possible D gene is TRBD1 (5 bases). This CDR3 has 15 residues. Between the trimmed V and J ends, which lost 2 bases and 2 bases, there was a span of 12 bases. CDR1 is MNHEY and CDR2 is SVGAGI in the germline V gene. CDR3 coding DNA: TGTGCCAGCAGTTACAGCAGGGCCCTACAAGAGACCCAGTACTTC. Translation gives CASSYSRALQETQYF.

The rearrangement joins TRBV4-1 to TRBJ1-4; D gene uncertain. CDR1 MGHRA and CDR2 YSYEKL come from the germline V gene. CDR3 size: 15 residues. Trimming removed 3 bases from V and 0 bases from J, with 8 bases in between. The CDR3 here is CASSHLAATNEKLFF. The CDR3 bases are TGCGCCAGCAGCCATCTGGCAGCAACTAATGAAAAACTGTTTTTT.

The chain carries TRBV7-9 and TRBJ1-6; D is possibly TRBD1 (5 bases). V dropped 8 bases and J dropped 13 bases, with 18 bases sitting between them. The germline gives CDR1 SEHNR, CDR2 FQNEAQ (reference sequence). CDR3 size: 13 residues. CDR3 coding DNA: TGTGCCAGCCAGCGGGACCCGGCATTCCCCCTCCACTTT. Its translation is CASQRDPAFPLHF.

The chain is built from TRBV4-1 and TRBJ1-2; D perhaps matches TRBD1 (6 bases). V lost 2 bases and J lost 4, with 14 bases in between. The V gene's germline CDR1 is MGHRA and CDR2 YSYEKL. The CDR3 is 15 amino acids. The CDR3 bases are TGCGCCAGCAGCCAAAAAGACAGGTCCCTCTATGGCTACACCTTC. Translating gives CASSQKDRSLYGYTF.

In this sample, this clone turned up a few times. This chain links TRBV4-2 with TRBJ1-1; 10 bases agree with TRBD1. V was clipped by 4 bases and J by 0 bases; unmatched bases: 8. The CDR3 runs 17 residues. Looked up from germline, CDR1 is LGHNA and CDR2 is YNFKEQ. CDR3 protein: CASSLDRGRFMNTEAFF. The CDR3 region has the DNA TGTGCCAGCAGCCTAGACAGGGGGCGGTTCATGAACACTGAAGCTTTCTTT.